The 13 T cell receptor beta chains reported below all come from one sample, sequenced in a study of shared clonotypes between healthy human individuals. Libraries were prepared by immunoSEQ multiplex PCR; TCRdb keeps only in-frame clonotypes and omits some of them. Among around 1.5 million clones listed, 95% to 99% were seen once. The material sequenced was naive CD4+ T cells sorted from blood. Subset reported: CD45RA+ positively selected. The receptors come from a man aged 25 to 45 in good health.

The CDR3, as DNA: TGTGCCAGCAGCGTCCAGGGGACAGCGGAGCAGTTCTTC. Translating gives CASSVQGTAEQFF. The genes are TRBV5-4 and TRBJ2-1; 7 bases are a match to TRBD1. The V segment lost 4 bases and the J segment 10 bases; nucleotides outside the gene matches: 8. Germline assignment: CDR1 SGHNT and CDR2 YYREEE (reference sequence). This CDR3 region has 13 residues.

The chain combines TRBV11-3 with TRBJ1-3, with D maybe TRBD1 (5 bases). Trimming took 5 bases from V and 1 from J, leaving 12 bases between them. This CDR3 contains 15 residues. Per germline, CDR1 SGHNT and CDR2 YENEEA. The CDR3 loop is CASSETRGSGNTIYF. The CDR3 DNA sequence: TGTGCCAGCAGCGAAACTAGGGGTTCTGGAAACACCATATATTTT.

The chain joins TRBV6-6 to TRBJ2-5; D is unresolved. Between the trimmed V and J ends, which lost 6 bases and 5 bases, there was a span of 16 bases. The CDR3 is made up of 14 amino acids. CDR1 and CDR2 from the germline V gene are MNHNY and SVGAGI (reference sequence). The CDR3 sequence: CASRRTGLGETQYF. The CDR3 coding sequence is TGTGCCAGCAGACGGACGGGCCTGGGGGAGACCCAGTACTTC.

To note about this clone: Additional DNA sequences in this sample encode the identical CDR3. The rearrangement links TRBV5-1 to TRBJ2-2; D is undetermined. The CDR3 is 12 amino acids. Between the trimmed V and J ends, which lost 4 bases and 2 bases, there was a span of 3 bases. The V gene's germline CDR1 is SGHRS and CDR2 YFSETQ. CDR3 region: CASSLNTGELFF. CDR3 DNA: TGCGCCAGCAGCCTCAACACCGGGGAGCTGTTTTTT.

The gene calls are TRBV6-5 and TRBJ1-5, with D unclear. The germline gives CDR1 MNHEY, CDR2 SVGAGI. Trimming took off 2 bases at V and 9 bases at J, with 14 bases between the two ends. The CDR3 spans 14 residues. For the CDR3, the DNA is TGTGCCAGCAGTTACGGTCCCAGGCTCCCGCCCCAGCATTTT. It yields the protein CASSYGPRLPPQHF.

The chain carries TRBV29-1 and TRBJ2-2; TRBD1 might be the D (6 bases). The CDR3 has 15 residues. Between the trimmed V and J ends, which lost 3 bases and 0 bases, there was a span of 11 bases. Germline V gene data show CDR1 as SQVTM and CDR2 as ANQGSEA. CDR3 DNA: TGCAGCGTTGATCTCGGGACACCGAACACCGGGGAGCTGTTTTTT. It encodes CSVDLGTPNTGELFF.

The V gene is TRBV5-4, the J gene TRBJ2-7; no clear D gene. The CDR3 sequence is 15 residues long. V dropped 3 bases and J dropped 0 bases, with 13 bases sitting between them. The germline gives CDR1 SGHNT, CDR2 YYREEE (reference sequence). The CDR3 here is CASSSSPGTSYEQYF. The CDR3, as DNA: TGTGCCAGCAGCTCGTCTCCCGGAACCTCCTACGAGCAGTACTTC.

The chain joins TRBV6-1 to TRBJ1-4; D perhaps matches TRBD1 (5 bases). CDR3 length: 15 amino acids. CDR1 is MNHNS, CDR2 SASEGT, per germline. The V gene lost 8 bases and the J gene lost 10 bases, with 23 bases spanning the gap. CDR3 coding DNA: TGTGCCAGCGCTAGGTCACAGGCCCCTTCTCGAAAACTGTTTTTT. Protein: CASARSQAPSRKLFF.

This clone was seen once. The chain recombines TRBV14 with TRBJ2-1; 7 bases match TRBD2. J gave up 7 bases and V 0 bases, and 9 bases lay outside the gene matches. From germline, CDR1 is SGHDN and CDR2 FVKESK. This CDR3 has 16 residues. DNA of the CDR3: TGTGCCAGCAGCCAAGATTGGGCGGGAGTTCGGAATGAGCAGTTCTTC. The encoded protein is CASSQDWAGVRNEQFF.

V usage is TRBV18 and J usage is TRBJ1-1, with no clear D. Germline lookup yields CDR1 KGHSH and CDR2 LQKENI. The CDR3 extends over 11 amino acids. V was pared by 6 bases and J by 10 bases, with 12 bases between. CDR3 in DNA: TGTGCCAGCTCGCCCATGGTTCGAGCTTTCTTT. Protein: CASSPMVRAFF.

V is TRBV10-3 and J is TRBJ2-3; 8 bases are a match to TRBD1. From germline, CDR1 is ENHRY and CDR2 SYGVKD. Germline trimming cut 10 bases from V and 2 bases from J; bases unmatched to any gene: 8. CDR3 size: 14 residues. CDR3 residues: CATRTGRTTDTQYF. The CDR3 bases are TGTGCCACTCGGACAGGGAGGACCACAGATACGCAGTATTTT.

The chain links TRBV18 to TRBJ1-5; D gene unclear. V lost 5 bases, J lost 7 bases, and 18 bases lay in between. There are 15 residues in the CDR3. The germline V gene encodes CDR1 KGHSH and CDR2 LQKENI. CDR3 sequence (DNA): TGTGCCAGCTCAGGTGGGTCCCGAACATTACAGCCCCAGCATTTT. It encodes CASSGGSRTLQPQHF.

The chain joins TRBV27 to TRBJ2-7, with D perhaps TRBD1 (5 bases). CDR3 length equals 14 residues. Per germline, CDR1 MNHEY and CDR2 SMNVEV (reference sequence). V was clipped by 3 bases and J by 2 bases, with 11 bases between them. CDR3 DNA sequence: TGTGCCAGCAGTTTTTCGGCAGGGACCTACGAGCAGTACTTC. Protein sequence: CASSFSAGTYEQYF.